The 25 T cell receptor beta chains listed next were all sequenced from one sample in a study of cytomegalovirus exposure and HLA in healthy donors. The PCR made use of 60 Vbeta and 13 Jbeta primers. Sequencing was performed with immunoSEQ multiplex PCR; in TCRdb, only in-frame clones are kept and a portion is missing. This table holds 75,000 to 100,000 clones, 60% to 80% found once. The sequenced sample was PBMCs. The source is a woman aged 55-69 years in good health and CMV-seropositive.

The chain carries TRBV19 and TRBJ2-6; the D gene is possibly TRBD1 (5 bases). CDR3 length: 16 amino acids. Trimming removed 8 bases at V and 3 bases at J, with 17 bases between. Germline CDR1 and CDR2: LNHDA and SQIVND (reference sequence). CDR3 coding DNA: TGTGCCAGTTGGAACAGGTTGTCGTTTGGGGCCAACGTCCTGACTTTC. Translation gives CASWNRLSFGANVLTF.

V is TRBV11-2 and J is TRBJ1-5; the match to TRBD1 covers 8 bases. This CDR3 has 16 amino acids. After removal of 1 base from V and 7 bases from J, the junction contained 9 bases not matched to a gene. Germline CDR1 reads SGHAT; CDR2 reads FQNNGV. CDR3 protein: CASSLGGQGSGQPQHF. The DNA for the CDR3 is TGTGCCAGCAGCTTAGGCGGACAGGGATCCGGCCAGCCCCAGCATTTT.

CDR3 protein: CASSSQTSRTGFAYEQYF. The CDR3 bases are TGTGCCAGCAGCTCACAGACTTCCCGGACAGGGTTTGCCTACGAGCAGTACTTC. The gene calls are TRBV7-6 and TRBJ2-7, with TRBD1 matching over 8 bases. The J segment lost 2 bases and the V segment lost 4 bases, leaving 16 bases of the junction unmatched. CDR3 length: 18 amino acids. CDR1 SGHVS and CDR2 FNYEAQ come from the germline V gene.

The chain employs TRBV30 and TRBJ1-5, with no clear D. Trimming removed 0 bases at V and 5 bases at J, with 8 bases between. Germline-derived CDR1 and CDR2 are GTSNPN and SVGIG (reference sequence). The CDR3 is 13 residues long. CDR3 nucleotides: TGTGCCTGGAGTGTAACCAGTCATCAGCCCCAGCATTTT. Translating gives CAWSVTSHQPQHF.

The chain carries TRBV29-1 and TRBJ2-5; no definite D call. The J call is uncertain, as TRBJ2-7 better fits the DNA end. CDR3 length equals 11 residues. The germline V gene has CDR1 SQVTM and CDR2 ANQGSEA. For the CDR3, the DNA is TGCAGCGTTCTAAATACCTACGAGCAGTACTTC. Amino acid sequence: CSVLNTYEQYF.

CDR3 nucleotides: TGTGCCATCAGCCCGGACAGGGCAGGAGGTCAGCCCCAGCATTTT. Its protein product is CAISPDRAGGQPQHF. The chain links TRBV10-3 to TRBJ1-5; the match to TRBD1 covers 8 bases. V trimming: 6 bases; J trimming: 6 bases; junction bases outside the gene matches: 10. Germline CDR1 and CDR2: ENHRY and SYGVKD. The CDR3 length is 15 residues.

J is TRBJ1-2 and V is TRBV19; 8 bases fit TRBD1. Germline trimming cut 8 bases from V and 4 bases from J; bases unmatched to any gene: 9. The germline V gene encodes CDR1 LNHDA and CDR2 SQIVND (reference sequence). The CDR3 runs to 14 residues. DNA of the CDR3: TGTGCCAGTGAGATCGACAGGGGCGCCTATGGCTACACCTTC. Translating gives CASEIDRGAYGYTF.

This sequence joins TRBV6-1 and TRBJ1-2, with 10 bases fitting TRBD1. The germline V gene has CDR1 MNHNS and CDR2 SASEGT. The V gene end was trimmed by 0 bases and the J gene end by 10 bases; junction bases not matched to a gene: 8. CDR3 length: 15 amino acids. DNA of the CDR3: TGTGCCAGCAGTGAAGCGGGGATAGGGACAGGGGCCTACACCTTC. It is translated as CASSEAGIGTGAYTF.

The V call is TRBV19, the J call TRBJ1-5, with 7 bases that match TRBD1. CDR1 and CDR2 from the germline V gene are LNHDA and SQIVND (reference sequence). Trimming at V came to 5 bases and at J to 0 bases, leaving 7 bases not matched to a gene. The CDR3 contains 16 residues. The CDR3 nucleotides are TGTGCCAGTAGTCTAGGGACAGAGCTTAGCAATCAGCCCCAGCATTTT. It is translated as CASSLGTELSNQPQHF.

The chain is built from TRBV11-3 and TRBJ2-1; D remains unclear. The CDR3 totals 13 residues. V lost 3 bases, J lost 6 bases, and 9 bases lay in between. Germline lookup yields CDR1 SGHNT and CDR2 YENEEA. The CDR3 region has the DNA TGTGCCAGCAGCTTCGGTTTCGCCAATGAGCAGTTCTTC. The encoded protein is CASSFGFANEQFF.

The chain joins TRBV14 to TRBJ2-3; 8 nucleotides line up with TRBD2. The CDR3 is made up of 19 amino acids. Germline V gene lookup returns CDR1 SGHDN and CDR2 FVKESK. The junction had 17 bases not matched to a gene; V was cut back by 5 bases and J by 1 base. The CDR3 nucleotides read TGTGCCAGCAGCTCTTTTTTTGGCGGGAGGTTTACTGGCACAGATACGCAGTATTTT. It encodes CASSSFFGGRFTGTDTQYF.

The sample holds a few counts of this clone. Here the CDR3 DNA reads TGTGCCAGCAGCTCCGGACTAGCTTCTGAGCAGTACTTC. Translating gives CASSSGLASEQYF. This rearrangement joins TRBV7-3 to TRBJ2-7; 8 nucleotides match TRBD2. V shed 4 bases and J 7 bases; nucleotides not matched to a gene: 6. The germline V gene has CDR1 SGHTA and CDR2 FQGTGA. The CDR3 sequence is 13 residues long.

V and J are TRBV7-2 and TRBJ2-1, with D unclear. This CDR3 contains 16 residues. Germline-derived CDR1 and CDR2 are SGHTA and FQGNSA. V was clipped by 4 bases and J by 2 bases, with 15 bases between them. The CDR3 reads CASSSVAPVAYNEQFF. The CDR3, as DNA: TGTGCCAGCAGCTCCGTGGCCCCAGTGGCCTACAATGAGCAGTTCTTC.

The gene calls are TRBV2 and TRBJ1-2; a possible D gene is TRBD1 (6 bases). V was trimmed by 5 bases and J by 7 bases, leaving 14 bases between them. Germline V gene data show CDR1 as SNHLY and CDR2 as FYNNEI. This CDR3 is 13 amino acids long. CDR3 DNA sequence: TGTGCCAGCAGTCCAGAGGGGGGGACTGGCTACACCTTC. Its protein is CASSPEGGTGYTF.

The gene calls are TRBV10-3 and TRBJ1-2; D remains unclear. Deletions cut 4 bases from V and 4 bases from J, with 13 bases between. This CDR3 is built from 14 residues. Germline lookup yields CDR1 ENHRY and CDR2 SYGVKD. CDR3: CAISGEGKGYGYTF. DNA of the CDR3: TGTGCCATCAGTGGAGAGGGTAAAGGCTATGGCTACACCTTC.

The chain uses TRBV7-6 and TRBJ2-5; weak D call: TRBD2 (6 bases). This CDR3 has 14 amino acids. V was cut by 5 bases and J by 2 bases, with 12 bases left in between. CDR1 is SGHVS, CDR2 FNYEAQ, per germline. CDR3 sequence: CASSRIADQETQYF. The CDR3 bases are TGTGCCAGCAGCCGAATAGCGGATCAAGAGACCCAGTACTTC.

The chain has TRBV18 and TRBJ2-7, with TRBD1 as a possible D gene (6 bases). CDR3 length equals 13 residues. Trimming left V 3 bases short and J 5 bases short, with 11 bases between. Germline CDR1 and CDR2: KGHSH and LQKENI. The CDR3 nucleotides are TGTGCCAGCTCACCGGGCAGGGGCGACGAGCAGTACTTC. Its translation is CASSPGRGDEQYF.

The rearrangement links TRBV28 to TRBJ2-4; D perhaps matches TRBD2 (7 bases). V lost 8 bases and J 1 base, leaving 21 bases between the germline ends. Germline values: CDR1 MDHEN, CDR2 SYDVKM. The CDR3 length is 17 residues. Here the CDR3 DNA reads TGTGCCAGCTCATTAGGGGGGGGTCTCGGGGCCAAAAACATTCAGTACTTC. Amino acid sequence: CASSLGGGLGAKNIQYF. Together with reference TRBV28 and TRBJ2-4, the CDR3 gives the full variable domain: DVKVTQSSRYLVKRTGEKVFLECVQDMDHENMFWYRQDPGLGLRLIYFSYDVKMKEKGDIPEGYSVSREKKERFSLILESASTNQTSMYLCASSLGGGLGAKNIQYFGAGTRLSVL.

The genes are TRBV6-1 and TRBJ2-5, with D possibly TRBD2 on 5 matching bases. The closer fit of TRBJ2-7 to the DNA end suggests the J call may be wrong. CDR3 size: 13 residues. Germline-derived CDR1 and CDR2 are MNHNS and SASEGT. The CDR3 loop is CATTSTVSYEQYF. DNA of the CDR3: TGTGCCACCACTAGTACGGTCTCCTACGAGCAGTACTTC.

V usage is TRBV6-1 and J usage is TRBJ1-2; D is perhaps TRBD1 (6 bases). Germline CDR1 is MNHNS and CDR2 is SASEGT. The CDR3 is 15 residues long. V gave up 1 base and J gave up 2 bases, with 11 bases separating them. This CDR3 is CASSEVQGPNYGYTF. As DNA, the CDR3 is TGTGCCAGCAGTGAAGTCCAGGGGCCCAACTATGGCTACACCTTC.

The J gene is TRBJ2-2, the V gene TRBV14, with D unclear. The CDR3 spans 16 residues. Looked up from germline, CDR1 is SGHDN and CDR2 is FVKESK. The germline V and J ends were trimmed by 1 base and 0 bases, with 9 bases remaining between them. The CDR3 loop is CASSQVVPANTGELFF. CDR3 DNA sequence: TGTGCCAGCAGCCAAGTTGTCCCGGCGAACACCGGGGAGCTGTTTTTT.

The V call is TRBV19, the J call TRBJ2-7; 10 nucleotides agree with TRBD2. V shed 6 bases and J 5 bases; nucleotides not matched to a gene: 7. From germline, CDR1 is LNHDA and CDR2 SQIVND (reference sequence). This CDR3 contains 14 residues. The CDR3 loop reads CASSKLAGRDEQYF. In DNA, the CDR3 is TGTGCCAGTAGCAAACTAGCGGGGAGGGACGAGCAGTACTTC. Using reference TRBV19 and TRBJ2-7 for the parts outside the CDR3, the full variable domain is DGGITQSPKYLFRKEGQNVTLSCEQNLNHDAMYWYRQDPGQGLRLIYYSQIVNDFQKGDIAEGYSVSREKKESFPLTVTSAQKNPTAFYLCASSKLAGRDEQYFGPGTRLTVT.

This clone was detected a few times. This chain links TRBV5-6 with TRBJ2-7; 10 nucleotides agree with TRBD1. The CDR3 loop spans 13 amino acids. With V trimmed by 3 bases and J by 8 bases, 5 bases remained unmatched. Germline V gives CDR1 SGHDT, CDR2 YYEEEE. In DNA form, the CDR3 reads TGTGCCAGCAGCTCCGGGACAGGGGACAAGCAGTACTTC. Translating gives CASSSGTGDKQYF.

This clone is a singleton in its sample. V is TRBV28 and J is TRBJ1-1; 7 nucleotides match TRBD1. The CDR3 consists of 12 residues. J gave up 11 bases and V 5 bases, and 8 bases lay outside the gene matches. Germline V lookup: CDR1 MDHEN, CDR2 SYDVKM. CDR3 residues: CASSPEGARAFF. For the CDR3, the DNA is TGTGCCAGCAGTCCCGAGGGGGCGCGGGCTTTCTTT.

This clone was recorded a few times. The rearrangement joins TRBV30 to TRBJ1-2, with D perhaps TRBD1 (6 bases). The germline V gene has CDR1 GTSNPN and CDR2 SVGIG (reference sequence). This CDR3 has 13 amino acids. V was shortened by 3 bases and J by 6 bases, with 14 bases between the two germline ends. CDR3 region: CAWRESGTHGYTF. The CDR3 bases are TGTGCCTGGAGAGAATCCGGGACACATGGCTACACCTTC.